The 30 T cell receptor beta chains below all came from one sample that was sequenced in a study of a mutant IDH1 vaccine in newly diagnosed glioma. Time point meaning: week 11, during vaccination. Each vaccine dose was 300 ug of mutant IDH1 20-mer peptide, with topical imiquimod. For these receptors, no antigen is known. Sequenced by immunoSEQ multiplex PCR; TCRdb stores in-frame clones only, minus some. The table shows tens of thousands of clones, with approximately 84% occurring only once. The sequences come from PBMCs, collected from a glioma patient whose treatment included an IDH1 peptide vaccine. These receptors all come from a woman in her forties or fifties with glioma.

The gene calls are TRBV30 and TRBJ2-1, with D perhaps TRBD1 (5 bases). CDR1 is GTSNPN, CDR2 SVGIG, per germline (reference sequence). V lost 2 bases and J 9 bases, leaving 14 bases between the germline ends. The CDR3 sequence is 13 residues long. The CDR3 DNA sequence: TGTGCCTGGAGTTCTCTAGGGGCCGGTGAGCAGTTCTTC. Amino acid sequence: CAWSSLGAGEQFF.

The genes are TRBV7-2 and TRBJ2-2; possible D gene TRBD1, 5 bases. CDR1 and CDR2 (germline): SGHTA, FQGNSA. V lost 0 bases to trimming and J lost 1 base, with 9 bases between them. The length of the CDR3 is 16 residues. The CDR3 sequence: CASSLAVTVNTGELFF. CDR3 nucleotides: TGTGCCAGCAGCTTAGCAGTGACAGTGAACACCGGGGAGCTGTTTTTT.

The gene calls are TRBV5-8 and TRBJ1-2, with 7 positions matching TRBD1. The trim removed 4 bases at V and 5 bases at J, leaving 8 bases unmatched. CDR3 length: 14 amino acids. Germline loops: CDR1 SGHTS, CDR2 YDEGEE. This chain's CDR3 is CASSVGQNYYGYTF. The DNA for the CDR3 is TGTGCCAGCAGCGTGGGACAGAACTATTATGGCTACACCTTC.

J is TRBJ1-5 and V is TRBV7-9; 9 bases fit TRBD1. Germline V lookup: CDR1 SEHNR, CDR2 FQNEAQ (reference sequence). J lost 5 bases, V lost 5 bases, and 4 bases had no gene match. The CDR3 is 14 amino acids. CDR3 DNA: TGTGCCAGCAGCGGCGACAGGGGGGATCAGCCCCAGCATTTT. This encodes CASSGDRGDQPQHF.

This clone was seen just once. The J gene is TRBJ1-2, the V gene TRBV12-5; no reliable D call. The CDR3 loop spans 14 amino acids. The V and J ends lost 0 bases and 4 bases respectively, with 9 bases between them. CDR1 and CDR2 from the germline V gene are LGHNT and FRNRAP. Written as DNA, the CDR3 is TGTGCTAGTGGTTTGGTAGCTGCTCCCTATGGCTACACCTTC. Translating gives CASGLVAAPYGYTF.

The chain joins TRBV19 to TRBJ1-1; D possibly corresponds to TRBD1 (6 bases). The germline V gene has CDR1 LNHDA and CDR2 SQIVND (reference sequence). This CDR3 has 13 amino acids. The germline V and J ends were trimmed by 4 bases and 6 bases, with 12 bases remaining between them. CDR3 residues: CASSSRGIAEAFF. DNA of the CDR3: TGTGCCAGTAGTAGCAGGGGCATCGCTGAAGCTTTCTTT.

The chain joins TRBV27 to TRBJ2-7, with 8 bases fitting TRBD1. Losses at the gene ends were 3 bases for V and 0 bases for J; bases not matched to a gene: 4. The CDR3 runs to 15 residues. Germline CDR1 MNHEY, CDR2 SMNVEV (reference sequence). CDR3 nucleotides: TGTGCCAGCAGTTTGGGGACAGGAACCTCCTACGAGCAGTACTTC. Its protein product is CASSLGTGTSYEQYF.

This chain links TRBV19 with TRBJ1-2, with D perhaps TRBD1 (5 bases). The CDR3 has 11 amino acids. Germline assignment: CDR1 LNHDA and CDR2 SQIVND (reference sequence). The CDR3 region has the DNA TGTGCTCTCCGGGCCTCAGGGGGCTACACCTTC. This translates into CALRASGGYTF.

The rearrangement uses TRBV6-4 and TRBJ1-1; D unresolved. Deletions cut 3 bases from V and 0 bases from J, with 5 bases between. Germline CDR1 and CDR2: MRHNA and SNTAGT. The CDR3 consists of 13 residues. CDR3 coding DNA: TGTGCCAGCAGTGAGGGGATGAACACTGAAGCTTTCTTT. Its translation: CASSEGMNTEAFF.

This chain joins TRBV1 and TRBJ1-2; the table's D call, TRBD1, was not checked against the DNA. TRBV1 is reported as a pseudogene. The CDR3 spans 16 residues. CDR3 sequence: CTSSQDQLTPDYGYTF. Here the CDR3 DNA reads TGCACCAGCAGCCAAGACCAATTGACACCGGACTATGGCTACACCTTC.

This chain uses TRBV19 with TRBJ1-1; 8 bases match TRBD1. The CDR3 spans 14 residues. V trimming: 4 bases; J trimming: 4 bases; junction bases outside the gene matches: 5. The germline V gene has CDR1 LNHDA and CDR2 SQIVND (reference sequence). For the CDR3, the DNA is TGTGCCAGTAGTAAATCAGGGGGCGTCACTGAAGCTTTCTTT. Amino acids: CASSKSGGVTEAFF.

The chain has TRBV4-1 and TRBJ2-1; D ambiguous. V shed 0 bases and J shed 8 bases, with 11 bases lying between them. From germline, CDR1 is MGHRA and CDR2 YSYEKL. The CDR3 sequence is 14 residues long. In DNA form, the CDR3 reads TGCGCCAGCAGCCAAGAGAGGAGTGCCGATGAGCAGTTCTTC. Its protein is CASSQERSADEQFF.

The chain employs TRBV6-1 and TRBJ1-4, with a tentative D call TRBD1 (6 bases). Trimming cost V 4 bases and J 6 bases, with 12 bases left between them. Germline CDR1 and CDR2: MNHNS and SASEGT. CDR3 length: 14 amino acids. CDR3 protein: CASSVGGGDEKLFF. The CDR3 DNA follows: TGTGCCAGCAGTGTTGGGGGCGGGGATGAAAAACTGTTTTTT.

The chain links TRBV25-1 to TRBJ1-5; 8 bases agree with TRBD1. Germline CDR1 and CDR2: MGHDK and SYGVNS. The V segment lost 6 bases and the J segment 2 bases; nucleotides outside the gene matches: 0. This CDR3 is 13 amino acids long. The CDR3 nucleotides are TGTGCCAGCAGGGGACAGGGCAATCAGCCCCAGCATTTT. It is translated as CASRGQGNQPQHF. Based on the CDR3 plus reference TRBV25-1 and TRBJ1-5, the full variable domain is EADIYQTPRYLVIGTGKKITLECSQTMGHDKMYWYQQDPGMELHLIHYSYGVNSTEKGDLSSESTVSRIRTEHFPLTLESARPSHTSQYLCASRGQGNQPQHFGDGTRLSIL.

This chain joins TRBV25-1 and TRBJ1-2; D not certain. Between the trimmed V and J ends, which lost 6 bases and 8 bases, there was a span of 10 bases. Germline-derived CDR1 and CDR2 are MGHDK and SYGVNS. The length of the CDR3 is 11 residues. CDR3 in DNA: TGTGCCAGCAGCCGCCTGGGCGGCTACACCTTC. Translation gives CASSRLGGYTF.

The gene calls are TRBV5-5 and TRBJ2-7; 10 nucleotides line up with TRBD1. CDR3 size: 18 residues. J lost 5 bases, V lost 1 base, and 15 bases had no gene match. Germline-derived CDR1 and CDR2 are SGHKS and YYEKEE (reference sequence). The CDR3 nucleotides are TGTGCCAGCAGCTTGTGGAGGTTTCTCGGGACAGGGGCTAACGAGCAGTACTTC. Translating gives CASSLWRFLGTGANEQYF.

In its sample, this clone ranks as medium-sized (0.01 to 0.1%). The chain couples TRBV5-1 to TRBJ1-4, with D unclear. The germline gives CDR1 SGHRS, CDR2 YFSETQ. The ends were cut back, 4 bases at V and 5 bases at J, with 15 bases in the middle. This CDR3 is built from 15 residues. As DNA, the CDR3 is TGCGCCAGCAGCAGGCCCCCGGGCAGGAATGAAAAACTGTTTTTT. The encoded protein is CASSRPPGRNEKLFF.

The chain links TRBV11-2 to TRBJ2-1; D remains ambiguous. The CDR3 is 13 amino acids. Trimming removed 1 base at V and 6 bases at J, with 7 bases between. Germline CDR1 is SGHAT and CDR2 is FQNNGV. CDR3 region: CASSLAAGNEQFF. CDR3 DNA sequence: TGTGCCAGCAGCTTAGCGGCAGGCAATGAGCAGTTCTTC.

V and J are TRBV9 and TRBJ1-3; D is unresolved. Germline V CDR1 and CDR2: SGDLS, YYNGEE. The CDR3 covers 16 residues. Trimming took 4 bases from V and 0 from J, leaving 14 bases between them. CDR3: CASSPLHSLSGNTIYF. CDR3 DNA sequence: TGTGCCAGCAGCCCCCTTCATAGCCTCTCTGGAAACACCATATATTTT.

The sample holds a few counts of this clone. The V and J genes are TRBV30 and TRBJ1-4, with a possible D match to TRBD1 (6 bases). The CDR3 runs 15 residues. Trimming stripped 2 bases from V and 7 bases from J, with 17 bases between. Per the germline V gene, CDR1 is GTSNPN and CDR2 is SVGIG (reference sequence). CDR3 DNA sequence: TGTGCCTGGAGTTCTCTGGGGGCGGGGGGTGAAAAACTGTTTTTT. It encodes CAWSSLGAGGEKLFF. The full variable domain, with the rest looked up from reference TRBV30 and TRBJ1-4, is SQTIHQWPATLVQPVGSPLSLECTVEGTSNPNLYWYRQAAGRGLQLLFYSVGIGQISSEVPQNLSASRPQDRQFILSSKKLLLSDSGFYLCAWSSLGAGGEKLFFGSGTQLSVL.

This chain uses TRBV5-8 with TRBJ1-5; D is perhaps TRBD1 (5 bases). V was shortened by 3 bases and J by 7 bases, with 20 bases between the two germline ends. The germline V gene encodes CDR1 SGHTS and CDR2 YDEGEE. The CDR3 loop spans 16 amino acids. CDR3 DNA sequence: TGTGCCAGCAGCTCGGAGTGGGGGGTACGAGGCCAGCCCCAGCATTTT. Protein sequence: CASSSEWGVRGQPQHF.

The genes are TRBV2 and TRBJ1-4, with D possibly being TRBD1 (6 bases). V was trimmed by 6 bases and J by 8 bases, leaving 19 bases between them. Germline CDR1 and CDR2: SNHLY and FYNNEI. The CDR3 runs 15 residues. CDR3 sequence: CASSPSAGAGEKLFF. CDR3 nucleotide sequence: TGTGCCAGCAGCCCTTCGGCAGGGGCGGGAGAAAAACTGTTTTTT.

This clone was observed once. J is TRBJ1-2 and V is TRBV7-8, with D possibly being TRBD1 (5 bases). Germline-derived CDR1 and CDR2 are SGHVS and FQNEAQ. V lost 5 bases and J lost 4, with 14 bases in between. This CDR3 is 14 amino acids long. The DNA of the CDR3 is TGTGCCAGCAGCCCGAGGGCAGGGTCCTATGGCTACACCTTC. As protein: CASSPRAGSYGYTF.

This sequence joins TRBV4-3 and TRBJ2-3; possible D gene TRBD2, 5 bases. The germline gives CDR1 LGHNA, CDR2 YSLEER. This CDR3 region has 12 residues. The germline V and J ends were trimmed by 3 bases and 6 bases, with 7 bases remaining between them. The CDR3 spells CASSQDSDTQYF. CDR3 sequence (DNA): TGCGCCAGCAGCCAGGACTCCGATACGCAGTATTTT.

The rearrangement uses TRBV4-3 and TRBJ2-5, with D unclear. With 1 base removed from V and 4 bases from J, the gap between germline ends came to 10 bases. Germline CDR1 reads LGHNA; CDR2 reads YSLEER. The length of the CDR3 is 14 residues. CDR3 in amino acids: CASSQGAVVETQYF. In DNA form, the CDR3 reads TGCGCCAGCAGCCAAGGGGCGGTCGTAGAGACCCAGTACTTC.

The V call is TRBV28, the J call TRBJ1-2; D call uncertain. CDR3 length equals 13 residues. CDR1 is MDHEN, CDR2 SYDVKM, per germline. V was clipped by 6 bases and J by 8 bases, with 16 bases between them. The CDR3 nucleotides read TGTGCCAGCAGCCGTATGGTGTTTGGGGGCTACACCTTC. Its protein is CASSRMVFGGYTF.

This clone was picked up a small number of times. This chain uses TRBV21-1 with TRBJ1-2. TRBV21-1 represents a pseudogene. The CDR3 totals 19 residues. In DNA, the CDR3 is TGTGCCAGCAGCGACAAAAGGTGGACTACACAGAAAGCGAACTATGGCTACACCTTC. Amino acids: CASSDKRWTTQKANYGYTF.

The rearrangement links TRBV6-5 to TRBJ1-2; D is undetermined. Deletions cut 6 bases from V and 3 bases from J, with 11 bases between. Per the germline V gene, CDR1 is MNHEY and CDR2 is SVGAGI. The CDR3 is 13 residues long. This chain's CDR3 is CASRPNGYYGYTF. The CDR3 DNA is TGTGCCAGCAGACCTAACGGGTACTATGGCTACACCTTC.

The chain employs TRBV5-1 and TRBJ2-2; 7 nucleotides agree with TRBD1. The CDR3 has 15 residues. V was clipped by 4 bases and J by 5 bases; unmatched bases: 8. CDR1 is SGHRS and CDR2 is YFSETQ in the germline V gene. DNA for the CDR3: TGCGCCAGCAGCCCAGACAGGGTTAGGACCGGGGAGCTGTTTTTT. This translates into CASSPDRVRTGELFF.

V usage is TRBV5-1 and J usage is TRBJ1-1; 10 bases line up with TRBD1. Germline-derived CDR1 and CDR2 are SGHRS and YFSETQ. Germline trimming cut 3 bases from V and 1 base from J; bases unmatched to any gene: 6. CDR3 length: 16 amino acids. The CDR3 here is CASSSTGGGSNTEAFF. The CDR3 DNA reads TGCGCCAGCAGCTCGACAGGGGGCGGTTCGAACACTGAAGCTTTCTTT.